This T cell receptor (beta chain) was found in a study of cytotoxic CD8 clonotypes in ibrutinib-treated CLL (dated by TCRdb to the early 2020s). Study-wide context: The cohort had some eleven relapsed/refractory and some 15 treatment-naive patients; 17 to 18 were IGHV unmutated. Responses were partial in roughly 25 patients and complete in 2; after median 68 months follow-up, approximately 15 stayed in remission and approximately twelve progressed. On average, each sample had some 250,000 productive templates and almost 95,000 productive rearrangements. Cryopreserved peripheral blood mononuclear cells were obtained prior to treatment, at the time of response, and at either disease progression or sustained remission. Longitudinal samples were obtainable from about 30% of the roughly 90 participants in the trial. All remission and progressive disease samples were collected while patients were still receiving ibrutinib. Response samples were obtained after a median of 12 months of treatment, with a range of about 6 to 36 months. General findings and caveats noted by the study authors: Public clonotypes were rare and either shrank or stayed stable during treatment, and the rise in clonality at ibrutinib response reflected expansion of private clonotypes. Baseline clonality exceeded that of age-matched healthy donors and correlated strongly with circulating CD8+ T-cell counts. Clonality rose at ibrutinib response, remained stable during sustained remission, and dropped back toward baseline at progression. Lymph node repertoires were not examined, and the timing of sampling was not matched between patients in sustained remission and those whose disease progressed.

The goal of deep resolution MiSeq sequencing was a depth between 1 in 1 million and 1 in 200,000 T cells, and coverage averaged 10x per clonotype. The immunoSEQ hsTCRB Kit was used to generate TCR beta libraries. In the paper's pipeline: Data were analyzed with ImmunoSEQ Data Assistant and ImmunoSEQ Analyzer, with V, D and J genes assigned per IMGT definitions. Clonality, which ranges from 0 to 1, was calculated as one minus the normalized Shannon entropy of productive rearrangement frequencies. Only overrepresented clonotypes making up at least 0.05% of the repertoire of each patient were included in the public clonotype analysis. Approximately 14 age-matched healthy donor repertoires from immuneACCESS were used as controls for clonality. The source is immuneACCESS, and TCRdb retained only in-frame sequences with V and J called. Part of the clones is not carried over; for the studies checked, unresolved V genes explain less than half of this, and the remainder is unexplained. V, J and clone size are those of that table, while D and trimming were read from the DNA. Present in this sample are over 110,000 clones, under 95% of which were seen just once. The leading ten clones occupy roughly 10% of the sample.

The meaning of the sample's time point label: approximately 11 months on ibrutinib. Roughly 2 micrograms of genomic DNA were extracted from cryopreserved PBMCs for TCR beta library preparation. Longitudinal blood samples from CLL patients on ibrutinib monotherapy underwent high-throughput TCR beta sequencing. The patients took part in an open-label, single-center phase 2 trial of ibrutinib monotherapy. Note on this clone: It has no known antigen specificity. No qualities accompany the bases; no much larger clone lies one base away.

This material consisted of PBMCs, taken after 12 months of ibrutinib treatment. The source is a human donor with chronic lymphocytic leukemia.

Here is the DNA: TGTGCTAGTGGTTCTGACGGAGATACGCAGTATTTT. This codes for CASGSDGDTQYF. The sequence is built from TRBV12-5 and TRBJ2-3; no D segment can be confidently identified. V is cut by 4 bases and J by 5 bases, and the space between the germline ends is 7 bases. Reading the germline V gene gives CDR1 LGHNT and CDR2 FRNRAP. From cysteine to phenylalanine, the CDR3 is 12 amino acids long. The retained sequence is limited to the CDR3, 36 bases, with the frame set at the first base.